Here is one T cell receptor (beta chain) with its context. Libraries were prepared by immunoSEQ multiplex PCR; TCRdb keeps only in-frame clonotypes and omits some of them. The table lists around 180,000 clones, approximately 85% of them singletons. This CDR3 is 16 amino acids long. Germline lookup yields CDR1 SGHRS and CDR2 YFSETQ. Trimming stripped 2 bases from V and 4 bases from J, with 16 bases between. This entry belongs to a study of blood T cell repertoires in COVID-19. The chain carries TRBV5-1 and TRBJ1-3, with D perhaps TRBD1 (5 bases). Sequencing was carried out using peripheral blood. The receptor was derived from a man between 60 and 70 years old with acute or convalescent COVID-19. This CDR3 is CASSFQGGAAGNTIYF. The CDR3 DNA sequence: TGCGCCAGCAGCTTCCAAGGTGGGGCAGCCGGAAACACCATATATTTT.